The 5 T cell receptor beta chains below all came from one sample that was sequenced in a study of shared clonotypes between healthy human individuals. Some clones are missing from TCRdb's copy, which holds only in-frame ones; the method was immunoSEQ multiplex PCR. The sample has over 850,000 clones, about 84% seen once. Sequencing was carried out using memory CD4+ T cells from PBMCs. Subset of the sample: CD45RA-negative fraction. All receptors come from a man younger than 35 in good health. Some clones in this sample may be carry-over from other donors' samples.

CDR3 amino acids: CASSLMGQGITGETQYF. Here the CDR3 DNA reads TGTGCCAGCAGCCTCATGGGACAGGGAATAACAGGGGAGACCCAGTACTTC. The rearrangement uses TRBV28 and TRBJ2-5; TRBD1 matches at 9 bases. The V segment lost 6 bases and the J segment 5 bases; nucleotides outside the gene matches: 16. Germline V gene sequence: CDR1 MDHEN, CDR2 SYDVKM. This CDR3 comprises 17 residues. Complete variable domain (other parts from reference TRBV28 and TRBJ2-5): DVKVTQSSRYLVKRTGEKVFLECVQDMDHENMFWYRQDPGLGLRLIYFSYDVKMKEKGDIPEGYSVSREKKERFSLILESASTNQTSMYLCASSLMGQGITGETQYFGPGTRLLVL.

The gene calls are TRBV5-5 and TRBJ2-7, with 7 bases that match TRBD1. The CDR3 is made up of 14 amino acids. Looked up from germline, CDR1 is SGHKS and CDR2 is YYEKEE (reference sequence). The J segment lost 2 bases and the V segment lost 4 bases, leaving 6 bases of the junction unmatched. CDR3 sequence (DNA): TGTGCCAGCAGCCCGGGGACAGTGCCCTACGAGCAGTACTTC. Protein product: CASSPGTVPYEQYF.

V and J are TRBV11-2 and TRBJ1-1; possibly TRBD1 for D (5 bases). There are 15 residues in the CDR3. The V end lost 5 bases, the J end lost 5 bases, and 18 bases lay between the germline ends. From germline, CDR1 is SGHAT and CDR2 FQNNGV. CDR3 residues: CASSMTGTGGTEAFF. The CDR3 bases are TGTGCCAGCAGCATGACCGGGACGGGAGGGACTGAAGCTTTCTTT.

This chain links TRBV25-1 with TRBJ2-5; D possibly corresponds to TRBD1 (8 bases). V was clipped by 5 bases and J by 7 bases, with 11 bases between them. Germline loops: CDR1 MGHDK, CDR2 SYGVNS. The CDR3 sequence is 12 residues long. The CDR3 DNA is TGTGCCAGCAGTACAGGGGGGGGGACCCAGTACTTC. Its protein is CASSTGGGTQYF.

The chain couples TRBV2 to TRBJ2-3; D is possibly TRBD2 (5 bases). Germline V gives CDR1 SNHLY, CDR2 FYNNEI. CDR3 size: 15 residues. V was cut by 4 bases and J by 1 base, with 12 bases left in between. CDR3 in amino acids: CASSAGPAGTDTQYF. The CDR3 bases are TGTGCCAGCAGTGCCGGCCCAGCGGGCACAGATACGCAGTATTTT.